Listed below are T cell receptor beta chains from one sample, sequenced in a study of T cell responses to AZD1222 COVID-19 vaccine. Sequencing was performed with immunoSEQ multiplex PCR; in TCRdb, only in-frame clones are kept and a portion is missing. The data hold 80,000 or so clones, with nearly 90% observed a single time. The material sequenced was peripheral blood, taken on day 0 of AZD1222 vaccination. The receptors originated from an adult in good health. Each CDR3 is given with its conserved first and last residue. The order of the fields is J gene, D gene, V gene, clone size, CDR3 DNA, CDR3 protein. The D gene is left open where the match is weak. For some rows the clone size is stated as once, few or many, or as a class when expanded; others skip it.

>TRBJ2-2|TRBD2|TRBV7-3|.
TGTGCCAGCAGCTTAGAAGGTCCACTAGCGGGAGTTACCGGGGAGCTGTTTTTT
CASSLEGPLAGVTGELFF
>TRBJ2-1|TRBD2|TRBV5-1|.
TGCGCCAGCCGCCTAGCGGGAGCTAAGTACAATGAGCAGTTCTTC
CASRLAGAKYNEQFF
>TRBJ2-7|TRBD1|TRBV27|.
TGTGCCAGCAGGACAGGGCCCCACGAGCAGTACTTC
CASRTGPHEQYF
>TRBJ1-6|TRBD1|TRBV3-1/TRBV3-2|.
TGTGCCAGCAGCCGGGGGACAGAGAATTCACCCCTCCACTTT
CASSRGTENSPLHF
>TRBJ2-3|.|TRBV7-9|.
TGTGCCAGCAGACCACGGGAGTCCCGGTCGGATACGCAGTATTTT
CASRPRESRSDTQYF
>TRBJ1-2|.|TRBV18|.
TGTGCCAGCTCCCCCCGGAACAGCCTCTATGGCTACACCTTC
CASSPRNSLYGYTF
>TRBJ1-4|.|TRBV3-1/TRBV3-2|.
TGTGCCAGCAGCGTCGGGACTCTAGCTCTAATCGAAAAACTGTTTTTT
CASSVGTLALIEKLFF
>TRBJ2-7|.|TRBV9|.
TGTGCCAGCAGCCCAGAGGGGGGGGACTCCTACGAGCAGTACTTC
CASSPEGGDSYEQYF
>TRBJ1-2|TRBD1|TRBV19|.
TGTGCCAGTAGTATTCAAGGGGGCGGGAGATATGGCTACACCTTC
CASSIQGGGRYGYTF
>TRBJ2-1|.|TRBV7-6|.
TGTGCCAGCAGCTTAAGTGGTGCTTGGCAGTTCTTC
CASSLSGAWQFF
>TRBJ1-2|TRBD1|TRBV9|.
TGTGCCAGCAGCGAGATAACAGGGGGCGCGTCAGATGGCTACACCTTC
CASSEITGGASDGYTF
>TRBJ1-2|TRBD1|TRBV5-1|.
TGCGCCAGCAGCCCTCGGACAGGGGCAGGTTATGGCTACACCTTC
CASSPRTGAGYGYTF
>TRBJ1-1|.|TRBV7-9|.
TGTGCCAGCCGCCTCAATAGTGGCACTGAAGCTTTCTTT
CASRLNSGTEAFF
>TRBJ2-7|TRBD1|TRBV18|.
TGTGCCAGCTCACCTACAGGGGTCTACGAGCAGTACTTC
CASSPTGVYEQYF
>TRBJ1-3|.|TRBV7-2|.
TGTGCCAGCAGCTCCGGGACACGGAACACCATATATTTT
CASSSGTRNTIYF
>TRBJ2-5|.|TRBV18|.
TGTGCCAGCTCACCACCCCGGGGAGAGACCCAGTACTTC
CASSPPRGETQYF
>TRBJ1-3|TRBD1|TRBV6-5|.
TGTGCCAGCAGTTACAAACAGGGGGCCCCTGGAAACACCATATATTTT
CASSYKQGAPGNTIYF
>TRBJ2-2|.|TRBV11-1|.
TGTGCCAGCAGCTTTGTGAACACCGGGGAGCTGTTTTTT
CASSFVNTGELFF
>TRBJ1-6|TRBD1|TRBV7-8|.
TGTGCCAGCAGCTCAAACACAGGGGGCGTTTCACCCCTCCACTTT
CASSSNTGGVSPLHF
>TRBJ2-4|.|TRBV27|.
TGTGCCAGCAGTTCGCCAGGGATGGGCAAAAACATTCAGTACTTC
CASSSPGMGKNIQYF
>TRBJ2-2|TRBD2|TRBV27|.
TGTGCCAGCAGTTTTAGGCTAGCGGGGAGCGGGACCGGGGAGCTGTTTTTT
CASSFRLAGSGTGELFF
>TRBJ2-1|.|TRBV6-2/TRBV6-3|once
TGTGCCAGCAGTTACTCGCGCAATGAGCAGTTCTTC
CASSYSRNEQFF
>TRBJ2-1|TRBD2|TRBV25-1|.
TGTGCCTCCTGGACTAGCGGGGTTGGGGGCTCCTACAATGAGCAGTTCTTC
CASWTSGVGGSYNEQFF
>TRBJ2-7|TRBD1|TRBV5-1|.
TGCGCCAGCAGCAGCGGACAGGGCAACGAGCAGTACTTC
CASSSGQGNEQYF
>TRBJ1-2|.|TRBV13|.
TGTGCCAGCAGCCAGCGGGGTGGCTACACCTTC
CASSQRGGYTF
>TRBJ1-1|.|TRBV19|.
TGTGCCAGTAGTCCTCTTGGGGGGCGGCGGACTGAAGCTTTCTTT
CASSPLGGRRTEAFF
>TRBJ1-2|.|TRBV28|.
TGTGCCAGCAGTACGGACATCCATGGCTACACCTTC
CASSTDIHGYTF
>TRBJ2-7|TRBD2|TRBV5-8|once
TGTGCCAGCAGCTCCCGGGAGGGTCCAGGGGAGCAGTACTTC
CASSSREGPGEQYF
>TRBJ2-1|.|TRBV18|.
TGTGCCAGCTCACCAAATGAGGTCGAGGGACCGGAGCAGTTCTTC
CASSPNEVEGPEQFF
>TRBJ1-3|.|TRBV5-1|.
TGCGCCAGCAGCTTAGAGGGTGGAAACACCATATATTTT
CASSLEGGNTIYF
>TRBJ1-2|.|TRBV9|.
TGTGCCAGCAGCGTAGCTACCGGGGGCACCTACTATGGCTACACCTTC
CASSVATGGTYYGYTF
>TRBJ2-5|.|TRBV18|.
TGTGCCAGCTCACCGTTAGATCGAGAGACCCAGTACTTC
CASSPLDRETQYF
>TRBJ2-2|.|TRBV27|.
TGTGCCAGCACCCCCCAAAACACCGGGGAGCTGTTTTTT
CASTPQNTGELFF
>TRBJ2-1|.|TRBV21-1|.
TGTGCCAGCAGCAAAGTCCGCGCCGGGACCCTCGACAATGAGCAGTTCTTC
CASSKVRAGTLDNEQFF
>TRBJ2-7|TRBD2|TRBV10-3|once
TGTGCCATCAGCGAAGGGACTAGCAGCTACGAGCAGTACTTC
CAISEGTSSYEQYF
>TRBJ2-1|TRBD1|TRBV6-5|.
TGTGCCAGCACGGGACAGGGGGCTTCCTCATCGGAGTTCTTC
CASTGQGASSSEFF
>TRBJ1-5|.|TRBV5-4|few
TGTGCCAGCAGCCGCGGACGGACTCATAGCAATCAGCCCCAGCATTTT
CASSRGRTHSNQPQHF
>TRBJ2-2|.|TRBV14|.
TGTGCCAGCAGCCAGCAGACCACCGGGGAGCTGTTTTTT
CASSQQTTGELFF
>TRBJ2-1|.|TRBV3-1/TRBV3-2|.
TGTGCCAGCAGCCTGAGCCAAGGGAATGAGCAGTTCTTC
CASSLSQGNEQFF
>TRBJ2-1|.|TRBV9|.
TGTGCCAGCAGCCCACCTTTGAGCTCCTACAATGAGCAGTTCTTC
CASSPPLSSYNEQFF
>TRBJ2-7|.|TRBV11-2|.
TGTGCCAGCAGCTTCTCCTCGTCTGATTTGCAGTACTTC
CASSFSSSDLQYF
>TRBJ1-6|.|TRBV14|.
TGTGCCAGCAGCCACGGGTCACCCCTCCACTTT
CASSHGSPLHF
>TRBJ1-6|.|TRBV19|.
TGTGCCAGCAATGGCGGGGGTCTGGGATCACCCCTCCACTTT
CASNGGGLGSPLHF
>TRBJ2-5|TRBD2|TRBV2|.
TGTGCCAGCAGTGAAGAGGCGGGAGGGCCGCAGACCCAGTACTTC
CASSEEAGGPQTQYF
>TRBJ2-2|.|TRBV5-4|.
TGTGCCAGCAGCATGCAGGGCCGGACCGGGGAGCTGTTTTTT
CASSMQGRTGELFF
>TRBJ2-7|.|TRBV29-1|.
TGCAGCGTTGAAGGCAGGGATTACGAGCAGTACTTC
CSVEGRDYEQYF